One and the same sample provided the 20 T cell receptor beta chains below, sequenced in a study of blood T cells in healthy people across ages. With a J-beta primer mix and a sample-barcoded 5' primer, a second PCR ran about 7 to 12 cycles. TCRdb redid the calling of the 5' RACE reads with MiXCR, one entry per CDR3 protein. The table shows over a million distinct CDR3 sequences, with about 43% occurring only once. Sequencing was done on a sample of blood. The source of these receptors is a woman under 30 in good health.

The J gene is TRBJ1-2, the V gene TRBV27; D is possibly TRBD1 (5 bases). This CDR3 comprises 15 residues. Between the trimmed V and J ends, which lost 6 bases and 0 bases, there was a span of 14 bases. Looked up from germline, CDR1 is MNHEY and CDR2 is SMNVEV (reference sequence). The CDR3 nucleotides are TGTGCCAGCAGACCCCAGGGAAACCCTAACTATGGCTACACCTTC. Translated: CASRPQGNPNYGYTF.

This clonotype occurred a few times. The CDR3 here is CASSLEARRNSPGANVLTF. The CDR3 region has the DNA TGTGCCAGCAGCTTGGAAGCGCGACGGAATTCTCCTGGGGCCAACGTCCTGACTTTC. The chain is built from TRBV7-2 and TRBJ2-6; D gene uncertain. There are 19 residues in the CDR3. Germline CDR1 reads SGHTA; CDR2 reads FQGNSA. Trimming cost V 3 bases and J 2 bases, with 20 bases left between them.

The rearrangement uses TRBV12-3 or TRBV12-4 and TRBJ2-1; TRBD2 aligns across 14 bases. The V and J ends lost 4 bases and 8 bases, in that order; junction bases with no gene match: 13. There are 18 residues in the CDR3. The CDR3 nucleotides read TGTGCCAGCAGTTCGGACGGACTAGCGGGGGGACCTGTGGATGAGCAGTTCTTC. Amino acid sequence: CASSSDGLAGGPVDEQFF.

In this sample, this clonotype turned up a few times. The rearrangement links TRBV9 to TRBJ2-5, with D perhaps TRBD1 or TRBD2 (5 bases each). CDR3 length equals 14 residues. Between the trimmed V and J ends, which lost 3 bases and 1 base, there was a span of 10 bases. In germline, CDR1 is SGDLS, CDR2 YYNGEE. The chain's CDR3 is CASSAGTSQETQYF. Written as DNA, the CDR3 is TGTGCCAGCAGCGCCGGGACCAGCCAAGAGACCCAGTACTTC.

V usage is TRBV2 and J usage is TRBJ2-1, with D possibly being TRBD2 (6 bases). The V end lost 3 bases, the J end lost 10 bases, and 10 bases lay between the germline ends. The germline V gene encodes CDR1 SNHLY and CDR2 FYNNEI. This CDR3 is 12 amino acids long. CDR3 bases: TGTGCCAGCAGTGATTGGGGGGTCGAGCAGTTCTTC. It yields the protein CASSDWGVEQFF.

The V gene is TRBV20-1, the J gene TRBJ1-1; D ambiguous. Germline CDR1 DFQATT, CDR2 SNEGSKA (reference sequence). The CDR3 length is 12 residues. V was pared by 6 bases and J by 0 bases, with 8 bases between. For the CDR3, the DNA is TGCAGTGCCTATTGGGTGAACACTGAAGCTTTCTTT. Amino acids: CSAYWVNTEAFF.

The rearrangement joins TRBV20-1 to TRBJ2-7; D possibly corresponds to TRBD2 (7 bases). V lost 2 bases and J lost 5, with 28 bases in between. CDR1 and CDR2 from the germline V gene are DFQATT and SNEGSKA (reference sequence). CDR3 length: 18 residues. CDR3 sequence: CSARPAAGGPDSLHEQYF. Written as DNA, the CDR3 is TGCAGTGCTAGACCCGCTGCCGGGGGGCCGGACTCATTACACGAGCAGTACTTC.

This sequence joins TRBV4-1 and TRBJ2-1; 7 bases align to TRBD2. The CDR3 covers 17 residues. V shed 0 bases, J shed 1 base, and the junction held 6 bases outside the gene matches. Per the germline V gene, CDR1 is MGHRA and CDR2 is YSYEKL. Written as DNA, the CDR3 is TGCGCCAGCAGCCAAGATCCGGCGGGAGCTTCCTACAATGAGCAGTTCTTC. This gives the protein CASSQDPAGASYNEQFF.

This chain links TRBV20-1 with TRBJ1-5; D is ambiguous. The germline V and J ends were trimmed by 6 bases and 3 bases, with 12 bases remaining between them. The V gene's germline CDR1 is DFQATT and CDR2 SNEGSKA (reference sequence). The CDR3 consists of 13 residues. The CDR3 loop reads CSAPVSPNQPQHF. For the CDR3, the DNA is TGCAGTGCCCCCGTTAGCCCCAATCAGCCCCAGCATTTT.

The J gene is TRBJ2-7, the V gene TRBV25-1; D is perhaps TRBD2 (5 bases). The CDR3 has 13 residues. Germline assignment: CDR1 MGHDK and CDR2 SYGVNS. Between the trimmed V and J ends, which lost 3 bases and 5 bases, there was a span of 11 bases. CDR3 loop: CASSDGVGDEQYF. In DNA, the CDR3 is TGTGCCAGCAGTGACGGGGTGGGCGACGAGCAGTACTTC.

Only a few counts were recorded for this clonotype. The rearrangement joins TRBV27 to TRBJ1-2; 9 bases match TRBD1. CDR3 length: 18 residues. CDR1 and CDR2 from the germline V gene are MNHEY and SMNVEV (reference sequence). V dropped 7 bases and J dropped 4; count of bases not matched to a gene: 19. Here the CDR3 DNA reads TGTGCCAGCAACCCGGGGCAAAAATTGACAGGGGGAACCTATGGCTACACCTTC. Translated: CASNPGQKLTGGTYGYTF.

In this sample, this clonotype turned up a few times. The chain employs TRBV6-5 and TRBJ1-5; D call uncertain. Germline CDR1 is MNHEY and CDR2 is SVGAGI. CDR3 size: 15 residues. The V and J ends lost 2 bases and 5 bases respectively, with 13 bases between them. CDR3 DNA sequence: TGTGCCAGCAGTTACGGCGTCGGGGAGGATCAGCCCCAGCATTTT. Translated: CASSYGVGEDQPQHF.

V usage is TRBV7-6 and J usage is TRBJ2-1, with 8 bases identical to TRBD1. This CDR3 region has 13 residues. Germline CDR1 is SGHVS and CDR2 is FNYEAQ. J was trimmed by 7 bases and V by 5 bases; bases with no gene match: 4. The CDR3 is CASSTDRGNEQFF. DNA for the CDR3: TGTGCCAGCAGCACAGACAGGGGTAATGAGCAGTTCTTC.

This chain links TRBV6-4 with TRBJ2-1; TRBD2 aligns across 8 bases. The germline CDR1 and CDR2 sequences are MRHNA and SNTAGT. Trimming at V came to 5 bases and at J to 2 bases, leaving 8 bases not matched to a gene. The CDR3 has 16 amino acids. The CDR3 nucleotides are TGTGCCAGCAGTACATTAGCGGGAAGCCCCTACAATGAGCAGTTCTTC. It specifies CASSTLAGSPYNEQFF.

The CDR3 bases are TGTGCCAGCAGTGCGCACCTAGCGGGAGTCGCCCCCGAGCAGTACTTC. Translation gives CASSAHLAGVAPEQYF. This sequence joins TRBV6-2 or TRBV6-3 and TRBJ2-7; 10 bases agree with TRBD2. The CDR3 is 16 residues long. Trimming removed 5 bases from V and 6 bases from J; junction bases left unmatched: 13. The germline CDR1 and CDR2 sequences are MNHEY and SVGEGT.

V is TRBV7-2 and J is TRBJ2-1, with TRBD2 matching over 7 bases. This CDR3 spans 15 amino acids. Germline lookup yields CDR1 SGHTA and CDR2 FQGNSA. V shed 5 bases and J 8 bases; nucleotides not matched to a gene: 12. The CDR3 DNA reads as TGTGCCAGCAGCCCTCAAGGCGGACTAGTCGATGAGCAGTTCTTC. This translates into CASSPQGGLVDEQFF.

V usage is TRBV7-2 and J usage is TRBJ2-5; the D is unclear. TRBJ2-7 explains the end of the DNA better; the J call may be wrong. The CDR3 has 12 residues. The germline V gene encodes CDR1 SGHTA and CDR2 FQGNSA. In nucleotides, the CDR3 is TGTGCCAGCAGCAAAAGTTGGGGCGAGCAGTACTTC. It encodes CASSKSWGEQYF.

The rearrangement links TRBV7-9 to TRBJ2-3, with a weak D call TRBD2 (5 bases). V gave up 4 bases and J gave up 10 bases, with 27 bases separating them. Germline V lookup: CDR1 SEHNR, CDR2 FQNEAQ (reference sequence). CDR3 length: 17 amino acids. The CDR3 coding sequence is TGTGCCAGCAGCTCGATTAGCGAGGGAGTGGACTTTGACGCGCAGTATTTT. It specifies CASSSISEGVDFDAQYF.

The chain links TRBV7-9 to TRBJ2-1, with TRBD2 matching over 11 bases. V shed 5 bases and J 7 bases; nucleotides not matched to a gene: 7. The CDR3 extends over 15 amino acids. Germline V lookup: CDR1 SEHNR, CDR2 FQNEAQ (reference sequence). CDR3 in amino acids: CASSPLTSGTNEQFF. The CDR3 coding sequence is TGTGCCAGCAGCCCGCTGACTAGCGGGACAAATGAGCAGTTCTTC.

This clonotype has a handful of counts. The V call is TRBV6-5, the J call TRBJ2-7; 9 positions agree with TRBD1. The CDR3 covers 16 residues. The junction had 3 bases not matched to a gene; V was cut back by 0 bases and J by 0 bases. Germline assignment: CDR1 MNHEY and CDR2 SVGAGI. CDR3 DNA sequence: TGTGCCAGCAGTTACTCGAGGGGACAGGGCTCCTACGAGCAGTACTTC. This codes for CASSYSRGQGSYEQYF.